Each of the 8 T cell receptor beta chains below was sequenced from the same sample in a study of blood T cell repertoires in COVID-19. Measured with immunoSEQ multiplex PCR; TCRdb has only the in-frame clones, and not every one. The sample has more than 60,000 clones, approximately 82% seen once. Sequencing input: peripheral blood. The receptors were gathered from a man between 60 and 70 years old with acute or convalescent COVID-19.

The chain combines TRBV6-5 with TRBJ2-5; 10 bases align to TRBD2. The germline V gene encodes CDR1 MNHEY and CDR2 SVGAGI. The CDR3 extends over 16 amino acids. J gave up 5 bases and V 4 bases, and 10 bases lay outside the gene matches. The CDR3 DNA reads TGTGCCAGCAGTTTTACTAGCGGGACCTTCGGGGAGACCCAGTACTTC. Protein product: CASSFTSGTFGETQYF.

V gene TRBV7-8 combines with J gene TRBJ1-5, with a possible D match to TRBD1 (5 bases). CDR3 length: 15 residues. V was pared by 8 bases and J by 7 bases, with 21 bases between. Per germline, CDR1 SGHVS and CDR2 FQNEAQ. CDR3 loop: CASALGRGREQPQHF. In nucleotides, the CDR3 is TGTGCCAGCGCCCTAGGGCGGGGGAGGGAGCAGCCCCAGCATTTT.

The chain has TRBV11-2 and TRBJ1-5; tentative D call: TRBD1 (5 bases). CDR1 and CDR2 (germline): SGHAT, FQNNGV. Trimming cost V 4 bases and J 2 bases, with 12 bases left between them. This CDR3 has 15 residues. DNA for the CDR3: TGTGCCAGCAGCTCGCCCTTCAGGGGCAATCAGCCCCAGCATTTT. Residues: CASSSPFRGNQPQHF.

CDR3 nucleotide sequence: TGTGCCAGCAGTTTTGGAGGGGGCAGGGAGCTGTTTTTT. Amino acid sequence: CASSFGGGRELFF. The V call is TRBV27, the J call TRBJ2-2, with D perhaps matching TRBD1 (7 bases). Germline values: CDR1 MNHEY, CDR2 SMNVEV (reference sequence). V dropped 3 bases and J dropped 9 bases, with 11 bases sitting between them. The CDR3 sequence is 13 residues long.

The CDR3 DNA follows: TGTGCCAGCAGTTTCGGGGGAGAAGCTTTCTTT. It yields the protein CASSFGGEAFF. This chain uses TRBV28 with TRBJ1-1; perhaps TRBD1 as D (5 bases). The CDR3 runs 11 residues. Trimming took 3 bases from V and 8 from J, leaving 7 bases between them. Germline CDR1 and CDR2: MDHEN and SYDVKM.

The chain combines TRBV19 with TRBJ2-2; 9 bases align to TRBD2. Trimming cost V 4 bases and J 5 bases; bases outside gene matches: 8. The CDR3 loop spans 16 amino acids. Germline CDR1 is LNHDA and CDR2 is SQIVND (reference sequence). The chain's CDR3 is CASSNSGGSWTGELFF. The CDR3 coding sequence is TGTGCCAGTAGTAATAGCGGGGGTTCGTGGACCGGGGAGCTGTTTTTT.

The chain couples TRBV18 to TRBJ1-1; TRBD1 agrees at 8 bases. In germline, CDR1 is KGHSH, CDR2 LQKENI. V lost 3 bases and J lost 1; bases outside the gene matches: 4. The CDR3 has 15 residues. CDR3 sequence: CASSPRQGTNTEAFF. The CDR3, as DNA: TGTGCCAGCTCACCCCGACAGGGGACGAACACTGAAGCTTTCTTT.

The chain recombines TRBV5-1 with TRBJ2-5, with a weak D call TRBD1 (6 bases). CDR1 is SGHRS, CDR2 YFSETQ, per germline. Trimming pared 5 bases from V and 3 bases from J, leaving 14 bases between. CDR3 length: 14 residues. The CDR3 loop is CASSQYTGKETQYF. CDR3 nucleotides: TGCGCCAGCAGTCAATACACAGGGAAAGAGACCCAGTACTTC. Full variable domain (missing parts from reference TRBV5-1 and TRBJ2-5): KAGVTQTPRYLIKTRGQQVTLSCSPISGHRSVSWYQQTPGQGLQFLFEYFSETQRNKGNFPGRFSGRQFSNSRSEMNVSTLELGDSALYLCASSQYTGKETQYFGPGTRLLVL.